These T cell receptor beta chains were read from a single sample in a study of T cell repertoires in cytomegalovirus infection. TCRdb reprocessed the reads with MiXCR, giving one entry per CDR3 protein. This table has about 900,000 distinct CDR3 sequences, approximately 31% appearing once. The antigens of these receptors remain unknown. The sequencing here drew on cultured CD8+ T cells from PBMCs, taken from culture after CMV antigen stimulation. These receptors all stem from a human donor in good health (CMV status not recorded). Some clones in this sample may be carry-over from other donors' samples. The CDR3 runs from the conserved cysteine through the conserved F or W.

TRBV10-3 CAISLSEDMNTEAFF
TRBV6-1 CASSEIRGSEQYF
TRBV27 CASSFGAGGNNEQFF
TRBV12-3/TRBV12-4 CASTGTGSYYGYTF
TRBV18 CASSPRGLAVQETQYF
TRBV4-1 CASSQVPAVPWDEQFF
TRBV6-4 CASSVRGGAYEQFF
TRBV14 CASSQEERRSYNDQFF
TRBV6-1 CASSFLPTSEGTYEQYF
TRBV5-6 CASSLASFEQYF
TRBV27 CASSFGGVQYF
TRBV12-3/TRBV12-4 CASSFATGQHTDTQYF
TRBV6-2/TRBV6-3 CASSYAIEDQETQYF
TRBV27 CASSHRGSRERNQPQHF
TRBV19 CASSPGLAGAKNIQYF
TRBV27 CASSPPGGVTQYF
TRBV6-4 CASSENRDSYNEQFF
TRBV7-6 CASSLGPGRGPYEQYF
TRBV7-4 CANILTTGALGRGETQYF
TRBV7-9 CATRDREYEQYF
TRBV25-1 CASSDIGALAGTNTGELFF
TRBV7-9 CASSLARGLLNEKLFF
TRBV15 CATSRELALEQYF
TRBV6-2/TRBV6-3 CASTKTSGGTDAFF
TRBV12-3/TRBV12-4 CASSRTGLTKNIQYF
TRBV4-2 CASSQGIGFTEAFF
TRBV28 CASGTSGAVNEQFF
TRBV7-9 CASSVSGTVYEQYF
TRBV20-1 CSAPGLAGNEQFF
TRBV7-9 CASSPPGHLYEQYF
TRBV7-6 CASSFRIGNEQYF
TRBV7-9 CASSFQGNTQYF
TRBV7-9 CASSPTRADSKLEAFF
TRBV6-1 CASTTYEVRETQYF
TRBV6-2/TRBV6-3 CASSNPTGTLNTEAFF
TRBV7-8 CASSLALGGDGYTF
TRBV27 CASSLTGTPQETQYF
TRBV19 CASTLGASYQETQYF
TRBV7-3 CASSPDGAPPGELFF
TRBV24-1 CATSDLPSAGELFF
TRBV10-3 CAIRSDANQPQHF
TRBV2 CASRPLTAVNYGYTF
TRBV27 CASSSGLNYNEQFF
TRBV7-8 CASSSTGRGGLLSINEQFF
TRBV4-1 CASSQEGVNTDTQYF
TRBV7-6 CASRPRVGKETQYF
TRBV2 CASSDWTTEAFF
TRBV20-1 CSASGPTHSGSGNTIYF
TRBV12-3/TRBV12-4 CASSWGEGSSGGYNNEQFF
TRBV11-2 CASSLVLNSPLHF
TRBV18 CASSLTTENSPSSGNTIYF
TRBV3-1 CASSQTTGIPSGEQYF
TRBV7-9 CASSVFAGGTDTQYF
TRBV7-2 CASSFDRGQTQYF